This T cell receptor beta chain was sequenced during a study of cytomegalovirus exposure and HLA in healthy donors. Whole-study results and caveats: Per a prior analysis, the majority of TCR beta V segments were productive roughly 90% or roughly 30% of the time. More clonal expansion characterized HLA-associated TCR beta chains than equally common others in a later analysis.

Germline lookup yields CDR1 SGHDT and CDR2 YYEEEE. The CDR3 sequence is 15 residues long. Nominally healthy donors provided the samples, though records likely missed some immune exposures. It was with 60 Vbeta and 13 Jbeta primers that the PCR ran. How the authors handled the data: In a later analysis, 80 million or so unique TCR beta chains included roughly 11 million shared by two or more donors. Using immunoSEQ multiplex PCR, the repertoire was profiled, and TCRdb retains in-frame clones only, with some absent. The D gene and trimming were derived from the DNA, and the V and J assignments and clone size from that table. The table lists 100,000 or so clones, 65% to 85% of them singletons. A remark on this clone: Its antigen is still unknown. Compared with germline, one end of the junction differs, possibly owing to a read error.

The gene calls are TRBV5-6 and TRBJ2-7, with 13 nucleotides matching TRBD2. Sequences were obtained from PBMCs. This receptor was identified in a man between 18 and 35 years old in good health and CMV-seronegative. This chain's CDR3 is CTSSRGLAGSYEQYF. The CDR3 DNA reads TGTACCAGCAGCCGGGGACTAGCGGGATCATACGAGCAGTACTTC.